The T cell receptor beta chain under discussion was sequenced for a study of blood T cell repertoires in COVID-19. Profiled with immunoSEQ multiplex PCR; TCRdb holds only in-frame clones, not every one. Of 250,000 to 300,000 clones in the sample, 80% to 90% are singletons; the top ten hold around 4.1%. Germline V lookup: CDR1 LGHNA, CDR2 YNFKEQ. The CDR3 has 16 amino acids. V lost 1 base, J lost 3 bases, and 15 bases lay in between. Sequencing was performed on PBMCs or T cells enriched from blood (not recorded which). The genes are TRBV4-2 and TRBJ1-2, with D possibly being TRBD1 (6 bases). This clonotype originated in a man aged 25 to 40 with acute COVID-19. The CDR3 spells CASSQVQGYSDYGYTF. DNA for the CDR3: TGTGCCAGCAGCCAAGTACAGGGTTATTCGGACTATGGCTACACCTTC.